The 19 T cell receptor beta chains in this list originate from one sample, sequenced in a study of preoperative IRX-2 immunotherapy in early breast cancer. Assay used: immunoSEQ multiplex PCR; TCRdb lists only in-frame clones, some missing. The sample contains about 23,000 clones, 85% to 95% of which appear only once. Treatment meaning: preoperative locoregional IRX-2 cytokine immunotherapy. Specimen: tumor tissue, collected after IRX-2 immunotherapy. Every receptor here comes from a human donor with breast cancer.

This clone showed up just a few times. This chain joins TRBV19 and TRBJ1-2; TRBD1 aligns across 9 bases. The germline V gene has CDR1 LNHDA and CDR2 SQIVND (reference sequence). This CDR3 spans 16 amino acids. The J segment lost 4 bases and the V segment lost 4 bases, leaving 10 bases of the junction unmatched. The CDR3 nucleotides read TGTGCCAGTAGTACTACCGGGACAGGGACCGGCTATGGCTACACCTTC. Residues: CASSTTGTGTGYGYTF.

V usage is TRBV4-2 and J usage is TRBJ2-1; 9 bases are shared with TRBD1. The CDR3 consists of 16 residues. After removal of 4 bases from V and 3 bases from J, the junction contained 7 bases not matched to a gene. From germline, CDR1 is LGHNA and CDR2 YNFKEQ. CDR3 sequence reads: CASSPTGTGIYNEQFF. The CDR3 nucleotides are TGTGCCAGCAGCCCTACCGGGACAGGGATCTACAATGAGCAGTTCTTC.

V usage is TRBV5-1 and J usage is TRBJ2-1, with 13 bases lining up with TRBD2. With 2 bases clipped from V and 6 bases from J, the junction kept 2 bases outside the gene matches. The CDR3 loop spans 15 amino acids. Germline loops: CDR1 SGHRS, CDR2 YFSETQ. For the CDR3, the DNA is TGCGCCAGCAGCTTACTAGCGGGAGGGCCCAATGAGCAGTTCTTC. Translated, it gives CASSLLAGGPNEQFF.

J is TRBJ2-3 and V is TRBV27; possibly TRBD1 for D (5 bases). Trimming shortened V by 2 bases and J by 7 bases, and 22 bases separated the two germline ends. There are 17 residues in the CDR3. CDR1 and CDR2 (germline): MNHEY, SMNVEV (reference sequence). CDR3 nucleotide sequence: TGTGCCAGCAGTTTAAAGGTCCCGCCCCAGTGGGGCCATACGCAGTATTTT. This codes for CASSLKVPPQWGHTQYF.

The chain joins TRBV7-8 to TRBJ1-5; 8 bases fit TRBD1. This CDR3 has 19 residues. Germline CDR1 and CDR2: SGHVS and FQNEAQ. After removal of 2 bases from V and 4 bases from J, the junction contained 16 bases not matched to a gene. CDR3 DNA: TGTGCCAGCAGCTTATATCTCAGGACAGGGCGTTTGGAGAATCAGCCCCAGCATTTT. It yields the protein CASSLYLRTGRLENQPQHF. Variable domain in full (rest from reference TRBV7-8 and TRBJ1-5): GAGVSQSPRYKVAKRGQDVALRCDPISGHVSLFWYQQALGQGPEFLTYFQNEAQLDKSGLPSDRFFAERPEGSVSTLKIQRTQQEDSAVYLCASSLYLRTGRLENQPQHFGDGTRLSIL.

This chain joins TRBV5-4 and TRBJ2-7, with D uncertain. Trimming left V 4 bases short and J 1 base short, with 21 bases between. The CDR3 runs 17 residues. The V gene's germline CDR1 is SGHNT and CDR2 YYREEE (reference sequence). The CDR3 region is CASSTHPLGLGSYEQYF. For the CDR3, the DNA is TGTGCCAGCAGCACGCATCCCCTCGGGCTGGGATCCTACGAGCAGTACTTC.

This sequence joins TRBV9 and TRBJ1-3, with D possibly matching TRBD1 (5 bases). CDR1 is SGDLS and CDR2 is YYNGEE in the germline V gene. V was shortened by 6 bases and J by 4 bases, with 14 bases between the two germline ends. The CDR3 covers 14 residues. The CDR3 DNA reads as TGTGCCAGCACCTCCGGGGGACCCGGAAACACCATATATTTT. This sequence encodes CASTSGGPGNTIYF.

CDR3 DNA: TGTGCCAGCTCACCATGGCCCGGGCCCAGACCCTATGGCTACACCTTC. Translation: CASSPWPGPRPYGYTF. The chain joins TRBV18 to TRBJ1-2; unclear D gene. Per germline, CDR1 KGHSH and CDR2 LQKENI. The CDR3 extends over 16 amino acids. V was shortened by 2 bases and J by 4 bases, with 17 bases between the two germline ends.

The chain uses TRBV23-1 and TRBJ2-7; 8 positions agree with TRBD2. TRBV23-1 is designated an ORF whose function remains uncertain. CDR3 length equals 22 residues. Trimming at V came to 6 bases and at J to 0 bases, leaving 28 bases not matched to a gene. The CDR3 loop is CASSDSGFLTQLAALSSYEQYF. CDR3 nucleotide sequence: TGCGCCAGCAGCGACTCGGGTTTCCTGACCCAACTAGCGGCCCTGAGCTCCTACGAGCAGTACTTC.

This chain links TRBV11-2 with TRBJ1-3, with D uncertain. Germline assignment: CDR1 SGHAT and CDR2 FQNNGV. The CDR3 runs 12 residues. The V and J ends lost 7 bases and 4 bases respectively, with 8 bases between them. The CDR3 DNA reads TGTGCCAGCACCCAGCCCGGAAACACCATATATTTT. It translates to CASTQPGNTIYF.

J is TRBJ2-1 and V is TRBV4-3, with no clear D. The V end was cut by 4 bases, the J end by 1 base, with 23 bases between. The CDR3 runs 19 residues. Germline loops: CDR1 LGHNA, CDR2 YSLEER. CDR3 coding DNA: TGCGCCAGCAGCCCACCTGGGGTCTCGGCCGGGTTTTCCTACAATGAGCAGTTCTTC. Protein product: CASSPPGVSAGFSYNEQFF.

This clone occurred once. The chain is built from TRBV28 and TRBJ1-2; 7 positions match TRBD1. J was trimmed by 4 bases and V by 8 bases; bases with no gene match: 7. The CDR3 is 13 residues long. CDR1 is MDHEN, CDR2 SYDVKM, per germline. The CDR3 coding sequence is TGTGCCAGCCGACTCCCAGGGGGCTATGGCTACACCTTC. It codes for CASRLPGGYGYTF.

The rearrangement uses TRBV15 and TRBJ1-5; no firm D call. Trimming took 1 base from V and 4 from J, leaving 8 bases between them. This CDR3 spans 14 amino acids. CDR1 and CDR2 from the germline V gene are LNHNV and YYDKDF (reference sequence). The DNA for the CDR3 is TGTGCCACCAGCAGAGGCGGTAGGAATCAGCCCCAGCATTTT. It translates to CATSRGGRNQPQHF.

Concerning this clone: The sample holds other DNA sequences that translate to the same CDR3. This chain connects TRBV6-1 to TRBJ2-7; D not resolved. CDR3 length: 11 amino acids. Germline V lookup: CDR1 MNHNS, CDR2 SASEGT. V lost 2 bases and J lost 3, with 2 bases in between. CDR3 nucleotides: TGTGCCAGCAGTGAATTCTACGAGCAGTACTTC. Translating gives CASSEFYEQYF.

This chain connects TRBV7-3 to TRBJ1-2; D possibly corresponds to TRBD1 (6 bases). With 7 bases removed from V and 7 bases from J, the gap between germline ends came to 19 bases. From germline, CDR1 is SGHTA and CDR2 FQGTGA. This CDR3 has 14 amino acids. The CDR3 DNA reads TGTGCCAGCACCGAAGCACCGGGACAATCTGGCTACACCTTC. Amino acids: CASTEAPGQSGYTF. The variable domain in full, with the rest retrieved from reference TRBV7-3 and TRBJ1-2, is GAGVSQTPSNKVTEKGKYVELRCDPISGHTALYWYRQSLGQGPEFLIYFQGTGAADDSGLPNDRFFAVRPEGSVSTLKIQRTERGDSAVYLCASTEAPGQSGYTFGSGTRLTVV.

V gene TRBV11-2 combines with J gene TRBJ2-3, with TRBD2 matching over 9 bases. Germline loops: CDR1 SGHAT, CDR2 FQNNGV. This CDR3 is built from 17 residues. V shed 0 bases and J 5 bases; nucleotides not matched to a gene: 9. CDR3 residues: CASSLEISGSGGDTQYF. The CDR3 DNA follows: TGTGCCAGCAGCTTAGAAATTAGCGGGAGCGGAGGAGATACGCAGTATTTT.

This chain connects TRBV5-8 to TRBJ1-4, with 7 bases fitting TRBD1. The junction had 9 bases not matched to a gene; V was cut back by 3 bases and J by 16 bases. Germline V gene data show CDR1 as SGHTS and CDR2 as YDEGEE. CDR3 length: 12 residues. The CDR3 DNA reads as TGTGCCAGCAGCTATTTAGGGGGCCCGACGTTTTTT. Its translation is CASSYLGGPTFF.

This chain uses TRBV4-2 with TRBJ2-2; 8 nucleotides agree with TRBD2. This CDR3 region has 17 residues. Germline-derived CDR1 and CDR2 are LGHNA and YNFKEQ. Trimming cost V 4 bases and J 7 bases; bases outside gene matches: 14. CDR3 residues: CASSLGLKREFGGELFF. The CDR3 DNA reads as TGTGCCAGCAGCCTCGGGTTAAAGCGGGAGTTCGGCGGGGAGCTGTTTTTT.

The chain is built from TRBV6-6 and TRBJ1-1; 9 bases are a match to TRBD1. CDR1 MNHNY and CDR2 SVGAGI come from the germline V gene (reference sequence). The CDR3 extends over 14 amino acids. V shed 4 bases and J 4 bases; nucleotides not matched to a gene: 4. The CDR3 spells CASSFRDRVTEAFF. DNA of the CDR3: TGTGCCAGCAGTTTTAGGGACAGGGTCACTGAAGCTTTCTTT.